These 7 T cell receptor beta chains originate from one sample sequenced in a study of response to subunit inactivated influenza vaccine. Each CDR3 protein is one row after TCRdb ran MiXCR on the RT-PCR reads. The sample carries over 150,000 distinct CDR3 sequences, around 10% recorded once. Sequenced material: CD8+ T cells sorted from PBMCs, taken about 24 months after vaccination. The receptors originated from a man between 45 and 75 years old who received an inactivated influenza vaccine.

This clonotype was recorded many times. This chain joins TRBV4-3 and TRBJ1-2; D is ambiguous. V dropped 4 bases and J dropped 5 bases, with 20 bases sitting between them. CDR3 length equals 16 residues. CDR1 is LGHNA and CDR2 is YSLEER in the germline V gene. The CDR3 region has the DNA TGCGCCAGCAGCCCCGGAGGCGGCGATGTAAGATATGGCTACACCTTC. This encodes CASSPGGGDVRYGYTF.

This clonotype has at least ten counts. The V gene is TRBV24-1, the J gene TRBJ1-5, with 8 bases fitting TRBD1. Germline V lookup: CDR1 KGHDR, CDR2 SFDVKD. The CDR3 spans 20 residues. V shed 2 bases and J 0 bases; nucleotides not matched to a gene: 14. The CDR3 DNA is TGTGCCACCAGTGATTGGGACAGGACACTTCTGACTTATAGCAATCAGCCCCAGCATTTT. It encodes CATSDWDRTLLTYSNQPQHF.

The sample holds a few counts of this clonotype. This rearrangement joins TRBV12-5 to TRBJ1-5, with a possible D match to TRBD1 (6 bases). CDR1 LGHNT and CDR2 FRNRAP come from the germline V gene. Deletions cut 0 bases from V and 4 bases from J, with 13 bases between. This CDR3 spans 16 amino acids. The CDR3 is CASGLVRGQKNQPQHF. DNA for the CDR3: TGTGCTAGTGGTTTGGTACGCGGACAGAAGAATCAGCCCCAGCATTTT.

This clonotype has a single count. The V gene is TRBV9, the J gene TRBJ2-7; D possibly corresponds to TRBD1 (5 bases). Germline loops: CDR1 SGDLS, CDR2 YYNGEE. This CDR3 comprises 14 residues. Trimming shortened V by 1 base and J by 0 bases, and 8 bases separated the two germline ends. CDR3 in amino acids: CASSVSGYSYEQYF. The CDR3, as DNA: TGTGCCAGCAGCGTATCAGGGTACTCCTACGAGCAGTACTTC.

This clonotype has a handful of counts. This chain connects TRBV10-3 to TRBJ2-7, with D perhaps TRBD1 or TRBD2 (6 bases each). With 6 bases removed from V and 3 bases from J, the gap between germline ends came to 15 bases. The germline gives CDR1 ENHRY, CDR2 SYGVKD. The CDR3 spans 14 residues. CDR3 nucleotide sequence: TGTGCCATCAGGGGGTCCGGGGGCAACTACGAGCAGTACTTC. Residues: CAIRGSGGNYEQYF.

The chain combines TRBV5-6 with TRBJ2-3; 8 bases match TRBD1. V trimming: 6 bases; J trimming: 4 bases; junction bases outside the gene matches: 7. CDR1 and CDR2 from the germline V gene are SGHDT and YYEEEE. The CDR3 is 14 amino acids. The CDR3 DNA follows: TGTGCCAGCACCCCGGACAGGGCGGCAGATACGCAGTATTTT. It yields the protein CASTPDRAADTQYF.

V gene TRBV27 combines with J gene TRBJ2-1; 13 bases agree with TRBD2. Looked up from germline, CDR1 is MNHEY and CDR2 is SMNVEV (reference sequence). CDR3 length equals 15 residues. After removal of 3 bases from V and 8 bases from J, the junction contained 4 bases not matched to a gene. The DNA of the CDR3 is TGTGCCAGCAGTTTCCGGACTAGCGGGAGCGATGAGCAGTTCTTC. As protein: CASSFRTSGSDEQFF.